The T cell receptor beta chain described here comes from a study of molecular identifiers for immune sequencing clone quantification. General study points: Underestimated sizes of highly expanded clones could result from identical TCR molecules that share a barcode.

Each CDR3 protein is one row after TCRdb ran MiXCR on the PCR reads. Of about half a million distinct CDR3 sequences listed, around 25% are singletons. Remarks on this clonotype: Antigen specificity is unknown.

Germline CDR1 and CDR2: MNHEY and SMNVEV (reference sequence). The CDR3 totals 15 residues. Trimming removed 4 bases at V and 0 bases at J, with 13 bases between. Sorting was used to obtain naive CD8 T cells (CD8+CD4-CCR7+CD45RA+). This receptor was taken from a human donor in good health. Some libraries in this study had Jurkat cell RNA spiked in. The chain links TRBV27 to TRBJ2-7, with D possibly TRBD2 on 5 matching bases. Source material: naive CD8+ T cells from blood, with Jurkat cell RNA spiked in. Subset given: FACS-sorted CD8+CD4-CCR7+CD45RA+ naive T cells. CDR3 nucleotide sequence: TGTGCCAGCAGTTCTCCTAGCCGTCGCTCCTACGAGCAGTACTTC. Protein product: CASSSPSRRSYEQYF.